Here is one TCR beta chain with its context. This CDR3 has 16 residues. V shed 0 bases and J shed 4 bases, with 13 bases lying between them. Germline V CDR1 and CDR2: LNHNV, YYDKDF (reference sequence). The protocol was immunoSEQ multiplex PCR, while the TCRdb copy is restricted to in-frame clones and leaves out a portion. The data hold 1.6 million or so clones, with approximately 97% observed a single time. The record originates from a study of shared clonotypes between healthy human individuals. The sample taken for sequencing was naive CD4+ T cells sorted from blood. Subset meaning: CD45RA+ positively selected. The rearrangement uses TRBV15 and TRBJ2-1; D possibly corresponds to TRBD2 (6 bases). This sequence was found in a man aged 30-40 years in good health. The CDR3, as DNA: TGTGCCACCAGCAGAGATGGGATAGCGGCTTACAATGAGCAGTTCTTC. Protein sequence: CATSRDGIAAYNEQFF.